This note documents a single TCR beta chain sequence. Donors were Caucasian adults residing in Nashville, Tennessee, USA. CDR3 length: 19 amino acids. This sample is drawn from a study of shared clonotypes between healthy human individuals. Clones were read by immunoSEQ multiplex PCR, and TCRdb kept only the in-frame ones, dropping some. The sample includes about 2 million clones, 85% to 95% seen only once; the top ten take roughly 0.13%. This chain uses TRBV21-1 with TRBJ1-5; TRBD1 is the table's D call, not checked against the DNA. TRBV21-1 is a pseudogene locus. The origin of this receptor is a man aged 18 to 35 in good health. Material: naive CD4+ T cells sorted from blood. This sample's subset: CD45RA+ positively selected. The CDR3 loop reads CASSIREQGGRRDNQPQHF. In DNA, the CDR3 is TGTGCCAGCAGCATCAGAGAACAGGGGGGCCGAAGAGACAATCAGCCCCAGCATTTT.